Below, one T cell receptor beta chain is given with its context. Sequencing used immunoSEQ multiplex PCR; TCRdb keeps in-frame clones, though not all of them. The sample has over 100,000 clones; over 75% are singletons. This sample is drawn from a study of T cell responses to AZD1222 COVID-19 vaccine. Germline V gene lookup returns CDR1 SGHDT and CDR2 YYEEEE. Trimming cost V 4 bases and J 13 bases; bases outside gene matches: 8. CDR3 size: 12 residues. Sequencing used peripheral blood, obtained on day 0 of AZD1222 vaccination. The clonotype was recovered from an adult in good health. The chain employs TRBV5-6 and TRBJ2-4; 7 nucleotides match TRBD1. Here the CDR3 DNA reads TGTGCCAGCAGCCCGCCTATGGGACAGCAGTACTTC. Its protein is CASSPPMGQQYF.